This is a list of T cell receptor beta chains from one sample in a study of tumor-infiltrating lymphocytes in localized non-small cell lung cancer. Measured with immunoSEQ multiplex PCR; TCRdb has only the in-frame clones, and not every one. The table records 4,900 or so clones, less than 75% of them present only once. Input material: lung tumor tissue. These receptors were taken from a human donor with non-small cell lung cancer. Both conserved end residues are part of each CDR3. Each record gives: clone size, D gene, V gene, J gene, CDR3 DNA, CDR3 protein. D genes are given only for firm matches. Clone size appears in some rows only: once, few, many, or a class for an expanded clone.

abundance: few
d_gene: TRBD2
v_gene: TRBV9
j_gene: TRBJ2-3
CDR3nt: TGTGCCAGCAGCGTAGTTGATGGCGGGAGAGTGACAGATACGCAGTATTTT
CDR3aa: CASSVVDGGRVTDTQYF

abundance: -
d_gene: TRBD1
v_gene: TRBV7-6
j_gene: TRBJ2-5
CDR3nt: TGTGCCAGCAGCTCCGACAGGGCCGAGACCCAGTACTTC
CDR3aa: CASSSDRAETQYF

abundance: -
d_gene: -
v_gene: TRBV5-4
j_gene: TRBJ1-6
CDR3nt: TGTGCCAGCAGCTGGGAGACGGAGAATTCACCCCTCCACTTT
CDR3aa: CASSWETENSPLHF

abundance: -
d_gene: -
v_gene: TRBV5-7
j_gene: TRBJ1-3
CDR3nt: TGTGCCAGCCGGGAGGGGGGGGCGACTGGAAACACCATATATTTT
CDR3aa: CASREGGATGNTIYF

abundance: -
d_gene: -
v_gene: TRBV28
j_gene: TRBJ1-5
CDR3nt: TGTGCCAGCAGAAGAAACAGAGAACTTAGCAATCAGCCCCAGCATTTT
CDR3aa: CASRRNRELSNQPQHF

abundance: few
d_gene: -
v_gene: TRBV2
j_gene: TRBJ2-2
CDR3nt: TGTGCCAGCAGTGAGGGTCAGGTCCTGCCCGGGGAGCTGTTTTTT
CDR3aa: CASSEGQVLPGELFF

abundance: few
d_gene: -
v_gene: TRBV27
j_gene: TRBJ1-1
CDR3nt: TGTGCCAGCACCCTTTGGATGGGGGGCCCTGAAGCTTTCTTT
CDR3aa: CASTLWMGGPEAFF

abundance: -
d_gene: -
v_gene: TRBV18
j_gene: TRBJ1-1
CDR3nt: TGTGCCAGCTCACCCCTAAAAGGGAACACTGAAGCTTTCTTT
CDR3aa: CASSPLKGNTEAFF

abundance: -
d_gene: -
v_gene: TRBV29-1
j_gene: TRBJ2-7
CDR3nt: TGCAGCGTTTCCGCGTGGGAGCGGCTCGAGCAGTACTTC
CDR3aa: CSVSAWERLEQYF

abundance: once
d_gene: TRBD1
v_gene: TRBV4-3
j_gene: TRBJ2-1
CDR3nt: TGCGCCAGCAGCCAGGGGACAGGAACCTCCTACAATGAGCAGTTCTTC
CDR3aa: CASSQGTGTSYNEQFF

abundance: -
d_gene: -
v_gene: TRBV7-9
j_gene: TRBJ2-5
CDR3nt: TGTGCCAGCAGACCCTCAGGGATAGGAGAGACCCAGTACTTC
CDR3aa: CASRPSGIGETQYF

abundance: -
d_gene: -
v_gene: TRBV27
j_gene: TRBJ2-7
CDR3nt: TGTGCCAGCAGTCCGAATCCGACAGGTCTGCAGTACTTC
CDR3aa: CASSPNPTGLQYF

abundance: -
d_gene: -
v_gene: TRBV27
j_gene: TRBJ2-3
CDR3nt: TGTGCCAGCAGTTTAGGGGTTAGTTGGGGCACAGATACGCAGTATTTT
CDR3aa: CASSLGVSWGTDTQYF

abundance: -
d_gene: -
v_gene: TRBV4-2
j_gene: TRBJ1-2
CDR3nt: TGTGCCAGCAGCTTGGGAAACTATGGCTACACCTTC
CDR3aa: CASSLGNYGYTF

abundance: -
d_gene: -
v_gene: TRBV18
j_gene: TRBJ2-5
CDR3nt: TGTGCCAGCTCACCGACGACAGGTTCGGAGACCCAGTACTTC
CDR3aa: CASSPTTGSETQYF

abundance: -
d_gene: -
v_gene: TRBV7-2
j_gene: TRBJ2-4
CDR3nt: TGTGCCAGCAGCTTAGGGGGGGGCCGGAACATTCAGTACTTC
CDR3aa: CASSLGGGRNIQYF

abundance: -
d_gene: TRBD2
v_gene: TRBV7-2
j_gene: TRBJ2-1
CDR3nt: TGTGCCAGCAGCCAGGACAGAGGGACTAGCGGGAGCGCGGGTGAGCAGTTCTTC
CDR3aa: CASSQDRGTSGSAGEQFF

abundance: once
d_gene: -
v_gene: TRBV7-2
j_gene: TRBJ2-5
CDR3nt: TGTGCCAGCAGCCGCGCCGCCGGGAAGGAGACCCAGTACTTC
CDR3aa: CASSRAAGKETQYF

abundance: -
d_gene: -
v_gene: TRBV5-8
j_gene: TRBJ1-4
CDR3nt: TGTGCCAGCAGCTCCCTGGTTGCAACTAATGAAAAACTGTTTTTT
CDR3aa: CASSSLVATNEKLFF

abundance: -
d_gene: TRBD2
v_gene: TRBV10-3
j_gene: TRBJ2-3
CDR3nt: TGTGCCATCAGTGAGGGCGGGATGGGGGGGGATACGCAGTATTTT
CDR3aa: CAISEGGMGGDTQYF

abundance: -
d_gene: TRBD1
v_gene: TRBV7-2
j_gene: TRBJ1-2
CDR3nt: TGTGCCAGCAGCGTAACAGGGGGCTTCGCTAACTATGGCTACACCTTC
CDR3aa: CASSVTGGFANYGYTF

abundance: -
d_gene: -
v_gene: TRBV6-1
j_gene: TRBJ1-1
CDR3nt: TGTGCCAGCAGTGGGGTCGTCAGGGGTGAAGCTTTCTTT
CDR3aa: CASSGVVRGEAFF

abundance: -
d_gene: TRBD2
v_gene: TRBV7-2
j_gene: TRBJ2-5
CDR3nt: TGTGCCAGCAGTCCCCCCCCTAGCGGGAGGGCCAGGGAGACCCAGTACTTC
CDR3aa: CASSPPPSGRARETQYF

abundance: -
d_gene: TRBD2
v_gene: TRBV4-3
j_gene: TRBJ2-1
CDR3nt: TGCGCCAGCAGCTTTTCCGGGACTAGCGGCAATGAGCAGTTCTTC
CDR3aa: CASSFSGTSGNEQFF

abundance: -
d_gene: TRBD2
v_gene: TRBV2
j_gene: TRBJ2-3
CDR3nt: TGTGCCAGCAGTGAAACCAGGACTAGCGGGAACACAGATACGCAGTATTTT
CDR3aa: CASSETRTSGNTDTQYF

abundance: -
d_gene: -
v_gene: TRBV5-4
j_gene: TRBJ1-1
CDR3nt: TGCGCCAGCAGCCCCTCAAGAGGGGCGGGCACTGAAGCTTTCTTT
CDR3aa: CASSPSRGAGTEAFF

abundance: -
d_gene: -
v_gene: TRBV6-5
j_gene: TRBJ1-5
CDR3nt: TGTGCCAGCAGTTATGGGGGCAATCAGCCCCAGCATTTT
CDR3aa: CASSYGGNQPQHF

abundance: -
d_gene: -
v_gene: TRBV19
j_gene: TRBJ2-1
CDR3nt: TGTGCCAGTAGTCTGGAGGGGAGCTCCTACAATGAGCAGTTCTTC
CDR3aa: CASSLEGSSYNEQFF

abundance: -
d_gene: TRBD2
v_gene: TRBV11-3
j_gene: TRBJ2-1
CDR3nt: TGTGCCAGCAGCTTAGAGGCGGGAGGGCCCGGGAATGAGCAGTTCTTC
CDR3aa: CASSLEAGGPGNEQFF

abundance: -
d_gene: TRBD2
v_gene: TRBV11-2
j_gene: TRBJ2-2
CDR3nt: TGTGCCAGCAGCCCGGGACTAGCGAACACCGGGGAGCTGTTTTTT
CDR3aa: CASSPGLANTGELFF

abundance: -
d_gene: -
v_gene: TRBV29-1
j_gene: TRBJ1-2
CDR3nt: TGCAGCGTTCGACAGGTTGTAGGCTATGGCTACACCTTC
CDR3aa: CSVRQVVGYGYTF

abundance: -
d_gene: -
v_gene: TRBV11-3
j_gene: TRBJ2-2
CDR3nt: TGTGCCAGCAGCTTACAGCGCGACTCCGGGGAGCTGTTTTTT
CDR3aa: CASSLQRDSGELFF

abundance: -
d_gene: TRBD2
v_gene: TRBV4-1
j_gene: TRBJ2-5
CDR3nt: TGCGCCAGCAGCCCCACGGGAGGTAGCGGGATAAGGGAGACCCAGTACTTC
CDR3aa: CASSPTGGSGIRETQYF

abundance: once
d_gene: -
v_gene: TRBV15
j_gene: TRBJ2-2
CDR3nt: TGTGCCACCAGCAGGGGCCCCACCAGGGTCACCGGGGAGCTGTTTTTT
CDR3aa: CATSRGPTRVTGELFF

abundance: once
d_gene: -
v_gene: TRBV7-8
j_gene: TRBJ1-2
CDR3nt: TGTGCCAGCAGCCGTGACAGGACCCAGTACACCTTC
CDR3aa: CASSRDRTQYTF

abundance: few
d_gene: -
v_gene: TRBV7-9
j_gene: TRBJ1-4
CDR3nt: TGTGCCAGCAGCTTAGAACAGATAGGCGAAAAACTGTTTTTT
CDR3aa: CASSLEQIGEKLFF

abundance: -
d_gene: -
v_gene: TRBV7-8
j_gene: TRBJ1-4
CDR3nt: TGTGCCAGCAGCTTAAATAAAAAACTGTTTTTT
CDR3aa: CASSLNKKLFF

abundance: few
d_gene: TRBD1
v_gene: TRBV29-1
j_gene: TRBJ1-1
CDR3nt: TGCAGCGTAACACCACAGGGGAAGAACACTGAAGCTTTCTTT
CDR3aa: CSVTPQGKNTEAFF

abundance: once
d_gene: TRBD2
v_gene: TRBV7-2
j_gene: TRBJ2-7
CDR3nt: TGTGCCAGCAGCGGCAGGGTTGGCGGGGGGATGTACGAGCAGTACTTC
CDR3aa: CASSGRVGGGMYEQYF

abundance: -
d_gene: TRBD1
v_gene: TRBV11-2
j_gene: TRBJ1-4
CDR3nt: TGTGCCAGCAGCTTAGAGCAGGGGGCAGTTGGATTAACTAATGAAAAACTGTTTTTT
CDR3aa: CASSLEQGAVGLTNEKLFF

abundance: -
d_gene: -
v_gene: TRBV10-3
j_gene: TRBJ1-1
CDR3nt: TGTGCCACGAGGACGGAGATGAACACTGAAGCTTTCTTT
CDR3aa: CATRTEMNTEAFF

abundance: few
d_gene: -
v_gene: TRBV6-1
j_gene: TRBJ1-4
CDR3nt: TGTGCCAGGCCCGACCCCCTGGCAGGGAATGAAAAACTGTTTTTT
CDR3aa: CARPDPLAGNEKLFF

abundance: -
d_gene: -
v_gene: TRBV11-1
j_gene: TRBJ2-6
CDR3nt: TGTGCCAGCAGCCGAGGGGCCGTTGGGGCCAACGTCCTGACTTTC
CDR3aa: CASSRGAVGANVLTF

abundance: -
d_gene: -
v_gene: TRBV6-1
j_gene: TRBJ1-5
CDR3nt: TGTGCCAGCAGCCTACAGGATAGCAATCAGCCCCAGCATTTT
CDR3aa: CASSLQDSNQPQHF

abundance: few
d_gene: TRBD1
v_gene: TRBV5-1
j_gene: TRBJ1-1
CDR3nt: TGCGCCAGCAGCTCCGGACAGGGGAACACTGAAGCTTTCTTT
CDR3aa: CASSSGQGNTEAFF

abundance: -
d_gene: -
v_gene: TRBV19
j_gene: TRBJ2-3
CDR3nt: TGTGCCAGTAGCCTTCGACCTAGGGATACGCAGTATTTT
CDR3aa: CASSLRPRDTQYF

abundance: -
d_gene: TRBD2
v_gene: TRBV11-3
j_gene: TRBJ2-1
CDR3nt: TGTGCCAGCAGCTCTGGACTAGCTGCCTACAATGAGCAGTTCTTC
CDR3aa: CASSSGLAAYNEQFF

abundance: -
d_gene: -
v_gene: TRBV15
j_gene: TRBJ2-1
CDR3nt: TGTGCCACCAGCAGAGATAAGGGCCCGGGGGAGCAGTTCTTC
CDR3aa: CATSRDKGPGEQFF

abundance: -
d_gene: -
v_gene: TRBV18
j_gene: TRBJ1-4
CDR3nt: TGTGCCAGCTCACCACAAGGGACGAAGCGGGTGGCTAATGAAAAACTGTTTTTT
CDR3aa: CASSPQGTKRVANEKLFF

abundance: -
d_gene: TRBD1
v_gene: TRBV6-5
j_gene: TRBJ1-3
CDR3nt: TGTGCCACCATCCTAGGGACAGATGAAAACACCATATATTTT
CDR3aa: CATILGTDENTIYF

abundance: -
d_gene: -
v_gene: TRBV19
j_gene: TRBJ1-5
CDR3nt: TGTGCCAGTAGTACCAGGGATCCCGGCTATCAGCCCCAGCATTTT
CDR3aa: CASSTRDPGYQPQHF

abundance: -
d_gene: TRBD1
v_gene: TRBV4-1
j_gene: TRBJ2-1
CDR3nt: TGCGCCAGCAGCCCCTGGACAGGGGCCAGAAATGAGCAGTTCTTC
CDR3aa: CASSPWTGARNEQFF

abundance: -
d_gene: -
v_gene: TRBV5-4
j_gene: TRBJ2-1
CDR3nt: TGTGCCAGCAGCTTGAGGGTGCAGCATGAGCAGTTCTTC
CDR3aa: CASSLRVQHEQFF

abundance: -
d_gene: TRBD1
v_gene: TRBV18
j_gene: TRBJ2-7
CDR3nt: TGTGCCAGCTCACCGCAACTAACCGGGACAGGGTCTTACGAGCAGTACTTC
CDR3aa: CASSPQLTGTGSYEQYF

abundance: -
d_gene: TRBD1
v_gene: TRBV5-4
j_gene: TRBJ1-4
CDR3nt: TGTGCCAGCAGCCTGCGAGGACAGGGGACCCGTGAAAAACTGTTTTTT
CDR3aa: CASSLRGQGTREKLFF